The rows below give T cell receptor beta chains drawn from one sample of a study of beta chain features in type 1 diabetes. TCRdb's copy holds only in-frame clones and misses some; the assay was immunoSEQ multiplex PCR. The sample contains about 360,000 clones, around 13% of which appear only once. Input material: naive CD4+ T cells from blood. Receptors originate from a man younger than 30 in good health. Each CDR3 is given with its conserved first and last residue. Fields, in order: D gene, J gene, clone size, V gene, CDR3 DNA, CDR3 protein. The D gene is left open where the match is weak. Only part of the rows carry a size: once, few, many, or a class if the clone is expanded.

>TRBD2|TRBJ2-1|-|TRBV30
TGTGCCTGGAGACTAAGAGGGACTAGCGGGACTGACAATGAGCAGTTCTTC
CAWRLRGTSGTDNEQFF
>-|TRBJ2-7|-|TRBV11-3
TGTGCCAGCAGCTTGGGCCAGTACTACGAGCAGTACTTC
CASSLGQYYEQYF
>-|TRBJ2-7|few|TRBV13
TGTGCCAGCAGTTATCTAAACCAACCCCTTTTGAAATACGAGCAGTACTTC
CASSYLNQPLLKYEQYF
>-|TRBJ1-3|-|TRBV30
TGTGCCTGGAGTGCCTTCAAGGGGTCTGGAAACACCATATATTTT
CAWSAFKGSGNTIYF
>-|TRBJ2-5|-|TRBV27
TGTGCCAGCAGAGAGGGAGGCCAGGGTTGGGAGACCCAGTACTTC
CASREGGQGWETQYF
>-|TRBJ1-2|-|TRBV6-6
TGTGCCAGCAGTCACCCGGGAATCCTACTTGGTGGCTACACCTTC
CASSHPGILLGGYTF
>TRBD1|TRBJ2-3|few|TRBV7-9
TGTGCCAGCAGCGCAGGGGGTTGGGACAAACGCACAGATACGCAGTATTTT
CASSAGGWDKRTDTQYF
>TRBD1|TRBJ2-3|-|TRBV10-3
TGTGCCATCAGACCGGGACAGGGGGCAGATACGCAGTATTTT
CAIRPGQGADTQYF
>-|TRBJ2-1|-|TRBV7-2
TGTGCCAGCAGCTACATAGGGGGGGTGCCGGGCCCAGGGTACAATGAGCAGTTCTTC
CASSYIGGVPGPGYNEQFF
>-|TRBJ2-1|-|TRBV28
TGTGCCAGCGCCCGGGACTTAAATGAGCAGTTCTTC
CASARDLNEQFF